This T cell receptor (beta chain) appears in the sequencing data of a study of blood T cell repertoires in COVID-19. Some clones are missing from TCRdb's copy, which holds only in-frame ones; the method was immunoSEQ multiplex PCR. The sample shows about 110,000 clones, over 80% of them seen only once. Input material: peripheral blood. This receptor was obtained from a woman in her 70s with acute or convalescent COVID-19.

In DNA, the CDR3 is TGTGCCAGCAGTTTATTCTCCCAGCGGGAGAGGGGTGAGCAGTTCTTC. Amino acid sequence: CASSLFSQRERGEQFF. The V gene is TRBV28, the J gene TRBJ2-1; 8 bases are a match to TRBD2. The germline V gene has CDR1 MDHEN and CDR2 SYDVKM. V was pared by 1 base and J by 9 bases, with 11 bases of the junction left unmatched. The CDR3 has 16 residues. The full variable domain, with the rest looked up from reference TRBV28 and TRBJ2-1, is DVKVTQSSRYLVKRTGEKVFLECVQDMDHENMFWYRQDPGLGLRLIYFSYDVKMKEKGDIPEGYSVSREKKERFSLILESASTNQTSMYLCASSLFSQRERGEQFFGPGTRLTVL.